This T cell receptor beta chain was retrieved from a study of cytomegalovirus exposure and HLA in healthy donors (dated by TCRdb to about 2017). With regard to the full study: An earlier analysis of several hundred of the donors reported 276 Gb of sequence data and some 110 million unique TCR beta sequences obtained from approximately 180 million T cells. In the later analysis, no new phenotypic data were used to find candidate immune exposures; instead, reliance was placed on TCR beta sequences and their occurrence across donors. Approximately 300 gigabases of sequencing data and 80 million or so unique TCR sequences were included in an early release covering around 650 HLA-typed donors. All discovery cohort repertoires had been generated on a single sequencing platform. In addition to the first cohort of hundreds of subjects, a separate validation cohort of some 120 different subjects was used. Donor age, sex, ethnicity and CMV serostatus were compiled alongside the repertoire data. The aim of the study was to test whether cataloging public T cell receptors could identify signatures of past pathogen exposure. A later genetic analysis used genome-wide SNP genotypes for about 60% of the roughly 670 donors, treating that subset as a discovery cohort. A later analysis re-examined previously published TCR beta repertoires from about 670 donors and added high-resolution HLA genotyping to investigate patterns of TCR occurrence. The study used immunosequencing to profile the T cell repertoires of approximately 690 subjects and linked those repertoires to cytomegalovirus serostatus. An earlier analysis of several hundred of the donors applied high-throughput TCR beta sequencing to assess whether each TCR beta V gene segment acted as functional or pseudogenic. The number of typed donors differed by locus: about 629-630 for A, B, C, DRB1 and DQB1; 522 for DQA1; 606 for DPA1; and around 470 for DPB1. Of the 398 genotyped donors, over 70% fell in the genetic ancestry cluster associated with self-reported Caucasian donors. To predict cytomegalovirus infection status, the study brought together high-throughput TCR immunosequencing, statistical association of individual TCRs with disease status, and machine learning. Across around 400 genotyped donors of the cohort, an average of approximately 200,000 unique TCR beta nucleotide sequences per donor were sequenced, and roughly 18% of those sequences were non-productive. Both class I and class II loci were covered by HLA typing, at four-digit resolution. Roughly 5 DR-DQ haplotypes were handled as single units for association and clustering because linkage in the cohort was strong. Study-level results and caveats: In vitro tests confirmed that a few of the cytomegalovirus-associated TCR beta chains recognize cytomegalovirus antigens. In a later analysis, the rate of TCR association differed among HLA loci, with DRB1 alleles having the most associated TCRs and HLA-C alleles having the fewest. Presence/absence analyses assumed roughly uniform sequencing depth across donors, an assumption that may not hold. Several of the top co-occurrence clusters appeared to be linked to parvovirus B19, influenza, CMV and Epstein-Barr virus, according to a later analysis. Strong co-occurrence of HLA alleles, especially DR and DQ, made assigning TCR associations to individual alleles difficult. A total of fewer than 200 TCR beta chains were listed by the study as associated with cytomegalovirus. Some 16 rarely observed V segments, including chromosome 9 orphons, were excluded from the earlier analysis of just under 600 of the donors because counts were too low. A cluster of highly shared sequence variants was judged likely to be a technical artifact of the sequencing pipeline. V-gene and J-gene trimming of TCR beta chains was associated with a missense DCLRE1C variant in a later genetic analysis, and the association was replicated in an independent cohort. A later analysis found that HLA-associated TCR beta chains were more clonally expanded and had lower generation probabilities than equally common non-associated chains. A further reported finding was that TCR beta sequences accurately predicted the HLA-A and HLA-B alleles for most subjects in the first cohort. The classifier was reported to diagnose cytomegalovirus status with high specificity and sensitivity in both the original and validation cohorts. Only TCR beta chains were sequenced in this cohort, and the absence of alpha or paired-chain data limited detectable features. HLA typing was unavailable for some donors at each locus, so association tests used only the typed subset. At a false discovery rate of 0.05, a later analysis linked around 17,000 TCR beta sequences to specific HLA alleles. Compared with the 666-donor mean, donors in an Asian-associated ancestry cluster had fewer N-insertions in productive TCRs, according to a later genetic analysis. Some IMGT-functional V segments, including TRBV6-2 and TRBV6-3, could not be distinguished by the 87-base-pair reads and were therefore excluded. Linkage disequilibrium might explain the correlated functional status among segregating V segments, but an unknown experimental factor could not be excluded. In an earlier analysis of 587 of the donors, most TCR beta V segments appeared in productive rearrangements about 90% or about 30% of the time, broadly matching IMGT annotations. The authors suggested that the approach could potentially be generalized to other disease states and immunological phenotypes. CMV serostatus was the only immune exposure information available for the cohort. Most CMV-associated TCR beta chains appeared to be HLA-restricted in a later analysis, and the HLA associations seemed to be driven largely by CMV exposure. Most TCR sequences were seen in very few donors, while some public TCRs were found in many individuals.

Receptor amplification or capture employed the immunoSEQ multiplex PCR assay. For the multiplex PCR, a mixture combining 60 forward primers for TCR Vbeta segments and 13 reverse primers for TCR Jbeta segments was used. Amplification of the CDR3 region of rearranged TCR beta genes was performed with a multiplex PCR assay on genomic DNA. On the Illumina HiSeq System, the amplified TCR beta libraries were sequenced as 87-base-pair reads. Turning to the authors' computational methods: A later analysis counted about 80 million unique TCR beta chains across the 600 to 850 repertoires, and roughly 10 million of these chains were shared by at least two donors. To remove PCR and sequencing errors, raw reads were error-corrected and collapsed into unique sequences using a nearest-neighbor algorithm that merged closely related sequences. Alignment of CDR3 sequences to IMGT reference sequences was used to assign V, D and J gene segments. For a sequence to be retained, a match of at least six nucleotides to both a V gene segment and a J gene segment was required. Rearrangements were called productive when the CDR3 lacked stop codons and stayed in frame with V and J; all others were non-productive. Following IMGT convention, CDR3 was defined as the stretch from the second conserved V-encoded cysteine up to the conserved J-encoded phenylalanine. In an earlier analysis of roughly 610 of the donors, sequences lacking an unambiguous match to a single V gene segment were excluded. An earlier analysis of 550 to 650 of the donors classified V segments as functional when productive rearrangements were above 56.7% and as segregating when the standard deviation between donors was above 5%. A statistical classification framework was developed to diagnose cytomegalovirus status using the catalog of TCR beta chain sequences. In a later analysis, V and J genes were assigned by comparing TCR nucleotide sequences against IMGT/GENE-DB human TR gene sequences. A later analysis assigned CDR3 sequences and most-parsimonious VDJ recombination scenarios with the TCRdist pipeline. In a later analysis, every TCR beta chain was defined by the combination of its CDR3 amino acid sequence and its V-gene family, and reads without a unique V-gene family were dropped. To address suspected cross-contamination and a sequencing artifact, a later analysis removed approximately 590 highly shared, low-generation-probability nucleotide sequences. A later analysis calculated a clonal expansion index for each public chain from normalized within-repertoire ranks of inferred template counts. A later analysis computed generation probabilities with a VDJ recombination model fitted to out-of-frame rearrangements, and checked the results against IGoR. Hypergeometric tests were used in a later analysis to score TCR-TCR, TCR-HLA and TCR-CMV co-occurrence, with a repertoire-size bias correction applied to the TCR pairs. In a later analysis, false discovery rates were estimated by permuting HLA or CMV assignments 20 times. A later analysis grouped co-occurring TCRs with DBSCAN, adding TCRdist sequence similarity when clustering within HLA-allele-positive subsets. Repertoires with fewer than 30,000 or more than 120,000 public chains were left out of co-occurrence clustering, as were roughly five repertoires with anomalous nucleotide sharing. TCRdb retrieved this table from immuneACCESS and kept in-frame rearrangements only. Not all clones are present; in checked studies, unresolved V genes account for under half, and no reason is known for the remainder. Clone size and V and J calls were adopted from that table, with D and trimming inferred from the DNA. A total of 90,000 to 120,000 clones appear in this sample, 81% of them only once. The leading ten clones occupy about 2.3% of the sample.

In total, roughly 710 healthy bone marrow donors made up the cohort. All cohort members were sampled while nominally healthy, although unrecorded immune exposures were likely present. The donor was CMV seronegative and belonged to the group of around 400 seronegative cohort members. Each donor provided a peripheral blood sample, and peripheral blood mononuclear cells were used for TCR beta sequencing. Genomic DNA was extracted from the blood cell samples with the Qiagen DNeasy Blood Extraction Kit. From its cysteine to its phenylalanine, the CDR3 spans 12 amino acids. Only the CDR3 DNA is retained, 36 bases long and in frame from the first base. Relative to germline, V is 4 bases shorter and J is 6 bases shorter, with 8 bases between their ends. The CDR1 and CDR2 encoded by the germline V gene (reference sequence) are SGHNT and YYREEE. As to this clone: Its antigen target is currently unknown. One base away there is no much larger clone; base qualities are not given.

The chain links TRBV5-4 with TRBJ2-1, with TRBD1 perhaps the D gene, on 6 matching bases. The clonotype comes from a man in his thirties or forties in good health and CMV-seronegative. The sequencing input was PBMCs. The encoded CDR3 is CASSPDSNEQFF. The DNA is as follows: TGTGCCAGCAGCCCGGACAGCAATGAGCAGTTCTTC.